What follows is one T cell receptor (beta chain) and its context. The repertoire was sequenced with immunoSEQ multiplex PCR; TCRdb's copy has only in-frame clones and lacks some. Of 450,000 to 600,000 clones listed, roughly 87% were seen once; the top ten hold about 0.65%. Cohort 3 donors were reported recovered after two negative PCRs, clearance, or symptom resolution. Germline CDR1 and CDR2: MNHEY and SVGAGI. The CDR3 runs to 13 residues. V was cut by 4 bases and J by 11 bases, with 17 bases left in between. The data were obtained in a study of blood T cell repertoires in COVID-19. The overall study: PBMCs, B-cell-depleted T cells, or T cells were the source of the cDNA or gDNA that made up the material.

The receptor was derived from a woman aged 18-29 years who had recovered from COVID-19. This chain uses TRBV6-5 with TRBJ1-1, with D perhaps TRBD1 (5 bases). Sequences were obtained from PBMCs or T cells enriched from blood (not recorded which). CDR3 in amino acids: CASSLSDSLGAFF. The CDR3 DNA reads TGTGCCAGCAGTTTATCTGACAGTTTGGGGGCTTTCTTT.